These T cell receptor beta chains were read from a single sample in a study of control samples from healthy donors and cancer patients. Some clones are missing from TCRdb's copy, which holds only in-frame ones; the method was immunoSEQ multiplex PCR. The table records about 100,000 clones, roughly 94% of them present only once. The sequenced sample consisted of blood. These receptors all stem from a young woman in good health. The CDR3 runs from the conserved cysteine through the conserved F or W. D genes are given only for firm matches.

j_call d_call v_call cdr3_aa cdr3_nt
TRBJ2-3 - TRBV30 CARRSQSHSTDTQYF TGTGCCCGTAGGTCGCAGAGCCATAGCACAGATACGCAGTATTTT
TRBJ1-6 - TRBV28 CASSRDRGSPLHF TGTGCCAGCAGTCGGGACCGTGGATCACCCCTCCACTTT
TRBJ1-5 - TRBV4-3 CASSQDMGVNQPQHF TGCGCCAGCAGCCAAGATATGGGGGTGAATCAGCCCCAGCATTTT
TRBJ1-5 - TRBV15 CATSRDLGYSNQPQHF TGTGCCACCAGCAGAGATCTAGGTTATAGCAATCAGCCCCAGCATTTT
TRBJ2-3 TRBD1 TRBV5-3 CAPLLEGQCYTDTQYF TGTGCCCCCCTTCTTGAGGGACAGTGTTACACAGATACGCAGTATTTT
TRBJ1-2 - TRBV29-1 CSVEDPGDNSGYTF TGCAGCGTTGAAGATCCTGGGGACAACTCCGGCTACACCTTC
TRBJ2-7 - TRBV9 CASNRGQDYEQYF TGTGCCAGCAACCGGGGTCAGGACTACGAGCAGTACTTC
TRBJ1-1 TRBD1 TRBV27 CASSYLTGGNSPMNTEAFF TGTGCCAGCAGTTATTTGACAGGGGGTAATTCACCCATGAACACTGAAGCTTTCTTT
TRBJ2-5 - TRBV6-2/TRBV6-3 CASSGGATETQYF TGTGCCAGCAGCGGAGGGGCCACCGAGACCCAGTACTTC
TRBJ1-3 - TRBV15 CATQDGAASDTIYF TGTGCCACCCAGGATGGAGCAGCTAGTGACACCATATATTTT